The 5 T cell receptor beta chains in this list originate from one sample, sequenced in a study of T cell responses to AZD1222 COVID-19 vaccine. Assay used: immunoSEQ multiplex PCR; TCRdb lists only in-frame clones, some missing. The table shows 100,000 to 150,000 clones, with roughly 90% occurring only once. The sample in question was peripheral blood, obtained 28 days after the second AZD1222 dose. These receptor sequences come from an adult who received the AZD1222 COVID-19 vaccine.

The chain recombines TRBV7-3 with TRBJ2-7; maybe TRBD2 (6 bases). This CDR3 region has 15 residues. The V end was cut by 2 bases, the J end by 6 bases, with 17 bases between. Germline V lookup: CDR1 SGHTA, CDR2 FQGTGA. CDR3 in DNA: TGTGCCAGCAGCTTATTCGCGGGGCCTGACAGCGAGCAGTACTTC. It translates to CASSLFAGPDSEQYF.

CDR3 sequence (DNA): TGTGCCAGCAGCCGGACGAGTCAGTTCTTC. This encodes CASSRTSQFF. V and J are TRBV7-8 and TRBJ2-1; no definite D call. The CDR3 is made up of 10 amino acids. Germline-derived CDR1 and CDR2 are SGHVS and FQNEAQ. Trimming stripped 5 bases from V and 13 bases from J, with 9 bases between.

The chain combines TRBV12-5 with TRBJ1-4; 9 nucleotides line up with TRBD1. This CDR3 contains 18 residues. Per the germline V gene, CDR1 is LGHNT and CDR2 is FRNRAP. V lost 4 bases to trimming and J lost 0 bases; unmatched junction nucleotides: 9. In DNA form, the CDR3 reads TGTGCTAGTGGTTCCCGGGACAGGGAATTTACAACTAATGAAAAACTGTTTTTT. This encodes CASGSRDREFTTNEKLFF.

This clone is a singleton in its sample. The chain carries TRBV7-3 and TRBJ1-1, with TRBD1 matching 10 bases. CDR3 length: 12 residues. Germline V gives CDR1 SGHTA, CDR2 FQGTGA. The V gene end was trimmed by 4 bases and the J gene end by 10 bases; junction bases not matched to a gene: 3. The CDR3 loop is CASSSGQGRAFF. The CDR3 DNA follows: TGTGCCAGCAGCTCGGGACAGGGGAGAGCTTTCTTT.

The gene calls are TRBV5-1 and TRBJ2-4, with 7 bases aligning to TRBD1. V lost 1 base and J lost 0; bases outside the gene matches: 7. The CDR3 is 17 amino acids. CDR1 and CDR2 (germline): SGHRS, YFSETQ. CDR3 sequence: CASSLLGDRLAKNIQYF. The CDR3 DNA is TGCGCCAGCAGCTTGCTCGGGGACAGATTAGCCAAAAACATTCAGTACTTC. Full variable domain (remainder filled in from reference TRBV5-1 and TRBJ2-4): KAGVTQTPRYLIKTRGQQVTLSCSPISGHRSVSWYQQTPGQGLQFLFEYFSETQRNKGNFPGRFSGRQFSNSRSEMNVSTLELGDSALYLCASSLLGDRLAKNIQYFGAGTRLSVL.